Below are 26 T cell receptor beta chains sequenced from a single sample in a study of radiation and T cells in renal cell carcinoma. As to time point: baseline pretreatment blood. Treatment of the sample: 15 Gy SBRT to primary tumor, nephrectomy 4 weeks later. Only in-frame clones appear in the TCRdb table, and some are missing; sequencing was by immunoSEQ multiplex PCR. The sample yields about 59,000 clones, 60% to 85% seen once. Material: blood, obtained from a patient whose treatment included radiotherapy and nephrectomy. These receptors all come from a man aged 55 to 69 with renal cell carcinoma.

The CDR3 region has the DNA TGTGCCTGGTTACAGGGGGCGTACACTGAAGCTTTCTTT. Translating it yields CAWLQGAYTEAFF. J is TRBJ1-1 and V is TRBV30; TRBD1 agrees at 9 bases. The CDR3 contains 13 residues. The V gene end was trimmed by 5 bases and the J gene end by 3 bases; junction bases not matched to a gene: 4. Germline assignment: CDR1 GTSNPN and CDR2 SVGIG (reference sequence).

The V gene is TRBV5-1, the J gene TRBJ1-3; 8 bases are a match to TRBD1. CDR1 SGHRS and CDR2 YFSETQ come from the germline V gene. The V gene end was trimmed by 3 bases and the J gene end by 2 bases; junction bases not matched to a gene: 7. The CDR3 loop spans 16 amino acids. CDR3 sequence: CASSWGTGRPGNTIYF. DNA of the CDR3: TGCGCCAGCAGCTGGGGGACAGGAAGACCTGGAAACACCATATATTTT.

The V gene is TRBV6-1, the J gene TRBJ2-5, with D uncertain. Trimming pared 3 bases from V and 1 base from J, leaving 6 bases between. The CDR3 loop spans 13 amino acids. CDR1 and CDR2 from the germline V gene are MNHNS and SASEGT. The CDR3 here is CASSEVGQETQYF. Here the CDR3 DNA reads TGTGCCAGCAGTGAGGTGGGCCAAGAGACCCAGTACTTC.

The genes are TRBV4-3 and TRBJ2-1, with 9 bases that match TRBD2. Germline loops: CDR1 LGHNA, CDR2 YSLEER. J gave up 3 bases and V 0 bases, and 9 bases lay outside the gene matches. The CDR3 length is 18 residues. CDR3 DNA sequence: TGCGCCAGCAGCCAAGAGGCTGGCGGGGGGGCTATCTACAATGAGCAGTTCTTC. This encodes CASSQEAGGGAIYNEQFF.

The chain uses TRBV5-4 and TRBJ2-7; TRBD2 aligns across 7 bases. Germline-derived CDR1 and CDR2 are SGHNT and YYREEE (reference sequence). V lost 7 bases and J lost 4; bases outside the gene matches: 14. The CDR3 has 15 residues. DNA of the CDR3: TGTGCCAGCGCCAGGGAGGCGGGGGATATTTACGAGCAGTACTTC. It is translated as CASAREAGDIYEQYF. The full variable domain, rest sourced from reference TRBV5-4 and TRBJ2-7, is ETGVTQSPTHLIKTRGQQVTLRCSSQSGHNTVSWYQQALGQGPQFIFQYYREEENGRGNFPPRFSGLQFPNYSSELNVNALELDDSALYLCASAREAGDIYEQYFGPGTRLTVT.

This chain uses TRBV5-1 with TRBJ2-3; D gene unclear. This CDR3 has 14 amino acids. Trimming took off 0 bases at V and 2 bases at J, with 7 bases between the two ends. Germline CDR1 SGHRS, CDR2 YFSETQ. CDR3 residues: CASSLEVTTDTQYF. CDR3 DNA sequence: TGCGCCAGCAGCTTGGAAGTAACCACAGATACGCAGTATTTT.

This clone was recorded only once. The genes are TRBV18 and TRBJ2-2; D not certain. Trimming pared 0 bases from V and 1 base from J, leaving 6 bases between. CDR1 and CDR2 (germline): KGHSH, LQKENI. The CDR3 loop spans 15 amino acids. DNA of the CDR3: TGTGCCAGCTCACCACCCCTCCAGAACACCGGGGAGCTGTTTTTT. Residues: CASSPPLQNTGELFF.

The rearrangement links TRBV5-6 to TRBJ1-1; no reliable D call. The CDR3 contains 13 residues. Germline loops: CDR1 SGHDT, CDR2 YYEEEE. V lost 1 base to trimming and J lost 4 bases, with 8 bases between them. The CDR3: CASSLLRGTEAFF. In DNA, the CDR3 is TGTGCCAGCAGCTTGTTGCGGGGCACTGAAGCTTTCTTT.

The rearrangement links TRBV9 to TRBJ2-3; D possibly corresponds to TRBD1 (6 bases). V was cut by 5 bases and J by 2 bases, with 12 bases left in between. This CDR3 region has 14 residues. The germline V gene has CDR1 SGDLS and CDR2 YYNGEE. CDR3 protein: CASSAQGNTDTQYF. CDR3 bases: TGTGCCAGCAGTGCCCAGGGGAACACAGATACGCAGTATTTT.

Only a few counts were recorded for this clone. The rearrangement joins TRBV27 to TRBJ1-4; D remains ambiguous. The CDR3 runs 13 residues. V was cut by 6 bases and J by 4 bases, with 9 bases left in between. Germline CDR1 is MNHEY and CDR2 is SMNVEV (reference sequence). The CDR3, as DNA: TGTGCCAGCAGCTTAACTCTTAATGAAAAACTGTTTTTT. Amino acid sequence: CASSLTLNEKLFF.

As DNA, the CDR3 is TGTGCCAGCAGCTTAGCGGCGGGCGCGTACCTGAACACTGAAGCTTTCTTT. Protein: CASSLAAGAYLNTEAFF. The chain links TRBV7-9 to TRBJ1-1; no definite D call. V lost 0 bases and J lost 0, with 14 bases in between. CDR1 and CDR2 (germline): SEHNR, FQNEAQ (reference sequence). The CDR3 is 17 amino acids.

The J gene is TRBJ1-1, the V gene TRBV19; D call uncertain. CDR3 length equals 14 residues. The ends were cut back, 6 bases at V and 8 bases at J, with 19 bases in the middle. Germline V lookup: CDR1 LNHDA, CDR2 SQIVND (reference sequence). The CDR3 region is CASRGIGRPLEAFF. DNA of the CDR3: TGTGCCAGTAGGGGGATAGGACGCCCACTCGAAGCTTTCTTT.

The chain is built from TRBV11-2 and TRBJ1-3; D remains ambiguous. This CDR3 region has 15 residues. The V end was cut by 2 bases, the J end by 1 base, with 9 bases between. CDR1 and CDR2 from the germline V gene are SGHAT and FQNNGV. The CDR3 reads CASSLNSGSGNTIYF. In nucleotides, the CDR3 is TGTGCCAGCAGCTTAAATTCGGGATCTGGAAACACCATATATTTT.

This rearrangement joins TRBV7-2 to TRBJ2-5; 12 positions match TRBD2. This CDR3 spans 15 amino acids. V shed 4 bases, J shed 4 bases, and the junction held 4 bases outside the gene matches. Germline loops: CDR1 SGHTA, CDR2 FQGNSA. The CDR3 region has the DNA TGTGCCAGCAGCTCTGGACTAGCGGGACGAGAGACCCAGTACTTC. This sequence encodes CASSSGLAGRETQYF.

J is TRBJ1-4 and V is TRBV9, with TRBD1 matching 7 bases. The CDR3 totals 15 residues. J lost 8 bases, V lost 4 bases, and 11 bases had no gene match. CDR1 is SGDLS, CDR2 YYNGEE, per germline. The CDR3 spells CASSLQGMVGEKLFF. CDR3 coding DNA: TGTGCCAGCAGCCTACAGGGGATGGTCGGAGAAAAACTGTTTTTT.

V and J are TRBV29-1 and TRBJ2-6; D gene unclear. The CDR3 contains 13 residues. Germline assignment: CDR1 SQVTM and CDR2 ANQGSEA. The V end was cut by 5 bases, the J end by 0 bases, with 5 bases between. CDR3 residues: CSVRSSGANVLTF. In nucleotides, the CDR3 is TGCAGCGTTAGGAGCTCTGGGGCCAACGTCCTGACTTTC.

The rearrangement links TRBV2 to TRBJ1-3, with a weak D call TRBD1 (5 bases). CDR3 length: 15 residues. CDR1 and CDR2 from the germline V gene are SNHLY and FYNNEI. Trimming pared 7 bases from V and 0 bases from J, leaving 13 bases between. This CDR3 is CASTRGTYSGNTIYF. As DNA, the CDR3 is TGTGCCAGCACTAGAGGGACGTACTCTGGAAACACCATATATTTT.

This clone was counted once. The chain carries TRBV19 and TRBJ1-1; no definite D call. This CDR3 region has 13 residues. The ends were cut back, 7 bases at V and 3 bases at J, with 12 bases in the middle. Germline V gives CDR1 LNHDA, CDR2 SQIVND (reference sequence). The CDR3 loop reads CASKKRRDTEAFF. The CDR3 DNA reads as TGTGCCAGTAAAAAAAGGAGGGACACTGAAGCTTTCTTT.

This chain links TRBV4-3 with TRBJ2-7, with D possibly matching TRBD2 (6 bases). The V and J ends lost 2 bases and 2 bases respectively, with 16 bases between them. The CDR3 contains 16 residues. Per the germline V gene, CDR1 is LGHNA and CDR2 is YSLEER. CDR3 in DNA: TGCGCCAGCAGCCAATCCTCTAGCGTAAGTCCCTACGAGCAGTACTTC. This gives the protein CASSQSSSVSPYEQYF.

This clone appeared a few times. The chain is built from TRBV19 and TRBJ1-1; no clear D. The V end lost 4 bases, the J end lost 4 bases, and 13 bases lay between the germline ends. This CDR3 spans 14 amino acids. Germline CDR1 is LNHDA and CDR2 is SQIVND (reference sequence). CDR3 DNA: TGTGCCAGTAGTAATCGAGGTCGTGGCACTGAAGCTTTCTTT. This translates into CASSNRGRGTEAFF.

This rearrangement joins TRBV6-4 to TRBJ2-2; D gene unclear. V was pared by 3 bases and J by 6 bases, with 8 bases between. CDR3 size: 13 residues. Germline V gives CDR1 MRHNA, CDR2 SNTAGT. CDR3 region: CASSETRPGELFF. CDR3 nucleotide sequence: TGTGCCAGCAGTGAGACGAGACCCGGGGAGCTGTTTTTT.

The J gene is TRBJ2-3, the V gene TRBV15; 8 bases match TRBD2. Germline lookup yields CDR1 LNHNV and CDR2 YYDKDF (reference sequence). The V and J ends lost 9 bases and 5 bases, in that order; junction bases with no gene match: 19. The CDR3 sequence is 17 residues long. The CDR3 coding sequence is TGTGCCACAAGGCCCCTTGTGGGAGCGGGAGAGAGAGATACGCAGTATTTT. This gives the protein CATRPLVGAGERDTQYF.

This clone was seen only a few times. This sequence joins TRBV30 and TRBJ1-1; D is undetermined. The CDR3 contains 11 residues. CDR1 is GTSNPN, CDR2 SVGIG, per germline (reference sequence). Trimming shortened V by 2 bases and J by 6 bases, and 7 bases separated the two germline ends. Here the CDR3 reads CAWSFSAEAFF. The CDR3 DNA reads as TGTGCCTGGAGTTTTTCGGCTGAAGCTTTCTTT.

J is TRBJ1-1 and V is TRBV4-3; the D gene is possibly TRBD1 (5 bases). Germline V lookup: CDR1 LGHNA, CDR2 YSLEER. This CDR3 comprises 14 residues. Trimming left V 0 bases short and J 3 bases short, with 8 bases between. DNA of the CDR3: TGCGCCAGCAGCCAAGAGCGGGGGTACACTGAAGCTTTCTTT. Residues: CASSQERGYTEAFF.

In its sample, this clone was seen a few times. V gene TRBV6-5 combines with J gene TRBJ2-7; 9 bases map to TRBD1. Germline V gene sequence: CDR1 MNHEY, CDR2 SVGAGI. The CDR3 consists of 15 residues. V was clipped by 5 bases and J by 0 bases; unmatched bases: 5. The CDR3 DNA reads as TGTGCCAGCAGTGTGGACAGGGGAGACTCCTACGAGCAGTACTTC. Its protein is CASSVDRGDSYEQYF.

V and J are TRBV11-1 and TRBJ2-7; D is unclear. The germline V gene has CDR1 SGHAT and CDR2 FQDESV (reference sequence). The germline V and J ends were trimmed by 2 bases and 5 bases, with 7 bases remaining between them. This CDR3 has 12 residues. In DNA, the CDR3 is TGTGCCAGCAGCTTAAATAGGGACGAGCAGTACGTC. It encodes CASSLNRDEQYV.